This passage covers 25 T cell receptor beta chains from one sample sequenced in a study of shared T cell receptors in the human thymus. The protocol was immunoSEQ multiplex PCR, while the TCRdb copy is restricted to in-frame clones and leaves out a portion. The table records 720,000 or so clones, approximately 85% of them present only once. The sample was also linked to a second study, of human thymus T cells.

Sequencing was done on a sample of thymocytes. These receptors originate from a girl less than two years old with a congenital heart defect.

This clone showed up just a few times. The chain joins TRBV6-5 to TRBJ2-7; D ambiguous. CDR1 and CDR2 (germline): MNHEY, SVGAGI. V shed 4 bases and J shed 2 bases, with 3 bases lying between them. The CDR3 runs to 11 residues. The CDR3 DNA reads as TGTGCCAGCAGTTCTACCTACGAGCAGTACTTC. It translates to CASSSTYEQYF.

V is TRBV5-4 and J is TRBJ1-3; 7 positions match TRBD1. The CDR3 is 18 residues long. Germline V lookup: CDR1 SGHNT, CDR2 YYREEE (reference sequence). The junction had 11 bases not matched to a gene; V was cut back by 2 bases and J by 0 bases. The CDR3 sequence is CASSFGTELTSSGNTIYF. The CDR3 region has the DNA TGTGCCAGCAGCTTTGGGACAGAACTTACGAGCTCTGGAAACACCATATATTTT. Full variable domain (remainder filled in from reference TRBV5-4 and TRBJ1-3): ETGVTQSPTHLIKTRGQQVTLRCSSQSGHNTVSWYQQALGQGPQFIFQYYREEENGRGNFPPRFSGLQFPNYSSELNVNALELDDSALYLCASSFGTELTSSGNTIYFGEGSWLTVV.

This chain joins TRBV5-6 and TRBJ1-4; 9 bases match TRBD1. The CDR3 extends over 16 amino acids. Trimming cost V 5 bases and J 1 base; bases outside gene matches: 6. Looked up from germline, CDR1 is SGHDT and CDR2 is YYEEEE. Here the CDR3 reads CASRLGDRETNEKLFF. CDR3 nucleotides: TGTGCCAGCAGGCTAGGGGACAGGGAAACTAATGAAAAACTGTTTTTT.

This clone was counted between two and nine times. V gene TRBV7-8 combines with J gene TRBJ2-5, with 8 bases identical to TRBD1. CDR1 SGHVS and CDR2 FQNEAQ come from the germline V gene. The junction had 7 bases not matched to a gene; V was cut back by 6 bases and J by 1 base. The CDR3 runs 15 residues. The CDR3 DNA sequence: TGTGCCAGCAGACGACAGGGGCTACTCCAAGAGACCCAGTACTTC. Amino acids: CASRRQGLLQETQYF.

The CDR3 coding sequence is TGTGCCAGCAGCGAAGGGACTACTACCGAAGTCGGGCAGTTCTTC. Translation: CASSEGTTTEVGQFF. The V gene is TRBV7-8, the J gene TRBJ2-1, with 7 bases aligning to TRBD2. This CDR3 spans 15 amino acids. With 5 bases clipped from V and 12 bases from J, the junction kept 16 bases outside the gene matches. The germline gives CDR1 SGHVS, CDR2 FQNEAQ. Full variable domain (missing parts from reference TRBV7-8 and TRBJ2-1): GAGVSQSPRYKVAKRGQDVALRCDPISGHVSLFWYQQALGQGPEFLTYFQNEAQLDKSGLPSDRFFAERPEGSVSTLKIQRTQQEDSAVYLCASSEGTTTEVGQFFGPGTRLTVL.

V gene TRBV6-5 combines with J gene TRBJ2-2; D is uncertain. Trimming shortened V by 2 bases and J by 6 bases, and 16 bases separated the two germline ends. The V gene's germline CDR1 is MNHEY and CDR2 SVGAGI. The CDR3 totals 16 residues. The CDR3 region has the DNA TGTGCCAGCAGTTACGGGTACCGGGTTCGGGCCGGGGAGCTGTTTTTT. This encodes CASSYGYRVRAGELFF.

This clone was seen more than once but under ten times. This sequence joins TRBV6-5 and TRBJ1-1; no firm D call. CDR3 length: 14 amino acids. Germline loops: CDR1 MNHEY, CDR2 SVGAGI. Between the trimmed V and J ends, which lost 2 bases and 2 bases, there was a span of 9 bases. CDR3 amino acids: CASSYGEINTEAFF. CDR3 in DNA: TGTGCCAGCAGTTACGGAGAGATAAACACTGAAGCTTTCTTT.

The V call is TRBV6-1, the J call TRBJ1-2; D remains ambiguous. CDR1 and CDR2 from the germline V gene are MNHNS and SASEGT. CDR3 length: 16 amino acids. Deletions cut 4 bases from V and 7 bases from J, with 22 bases between. DNA of the CDR3: TGTGCCAGCAGTGCCCTAGCGTGGACGGATTCGGGTGGCTACACCTTC. Its protein product is CASSALAWTDSGGYTF.

The rearrangement links TRBV27 to TRBJ2-6; 11 nucleotides align to TRBD1. V trimming: 8 bases; J trimming: 0 bases; junction bases outside the gene matches: 15. The CDR3 has 20 amino acids. Per germline, CDR1 MNHEY and CDR2 SMNVEV (reference sequence). This CDR3 reads CASAPPPTGQGASGANVLTF. CDR3 in DNA: TGTGCCAGCGCGCCTCCCCCCACTGGACAGGGGGCCTCTGGGGCCAACGTCCTGACTTTC.

This clone appeared a single time. The rearrangement joins TRBV10-3 to TRBJ1-6; 10 bases agree with TRBD1. Germline V gives CDR1 ENHRY, CDR2 SYGVKD. The CDR3 spans 15 residues. The V gene end was trimmed by 0 bases and the J gene end by 7 bases; junction bases not matched to a gene: 0. CDR3 DNA: TGTGCCATCAGTGAGTCGACAGGGGGCAATTCACCCCTCCACTTT. Translation gives CAISESTGGNSPLHF.

The J gene is TRBJ2-7, the V gene TRBV6-1, with TRBD2 matching over 8 bases. Looked up from germline, CDR1 is MNHNS and CDR2 is SASEGT. The J segment lost 2 bases and the V segment lost 6 bases, leaving 6 bases of the junction unmatched. The CDR3 runs to 14 residues. CDR3 amino acids: CASRIGGGPYEQYF. The CDR3 DNA reads TGTGCCAGCAGAATCGGCGGGGGGCCCTACGAGCAGTACTTC.

The V call is TRBV4-1, the J call TRBJ1-5; TRBD1 matches 11 bases. V lost 1 base to trimming and J lost 7 bases; unmatched junction nucleotides: 12. The germline CDR1 and CDR2 sequences are MGHRA and YSYEKL. This CDR3 region has 18 residues. CDR3 amino acids: CASSQGRPGQGDTQPQHF. The CDR3 nucleotides are TGCGCCAGCAGCCAAGGGCGCCCGGGACAGGGGGATACCCAGCCCCAGCATTTT.

V usage is TRBV7-2 and J usage is TRBJ1-3, with D maybe TRBD1 (6 bases). From germline, CDR1 is SGHTA and CDR2 FQGNSA. CDR3 size: 17 residues. Trimming stripped 5 bases from V and 1 base from J, with 18 bases between. DNA for the CDR3: TGTGCCAGCAGCAAGGGCCCAGGGGAGAGGTCTGGAAACACCATATATTTT. This translates into CASSKGPGERSGNTIYF.

V usage is TRBV29-1 and J usage is TRBJ2-5; 7 bases fit TRBD1. The J segment lost 2 bases and the V segment lost 7 bases, leaving 1 base of the junction unmatched. CDR3 size: 11 residues. Looked up from germline, CDR1 is SQVTM and CDR2 is ANQGSEA. Here the CDR3 DNA reads TGCAGCGCCAGGGGGCAAGAGACCCAGTACTTC. Protein product: CSARGQETQYF. The full variable domain, in which reference TRBV29-1 and TRBJ2-5 provide the parts outside the CDR3, is SAVISQKPSRDICQRGTSLTIQCQVDSQVTMMFWYRQQPGQSLTLIATANQGSEATYESGFVIDKFPISRPNLTFSTLTVSNMSPEDSSIYLCSARGQETQYFGPGTRLLVL.

For this clone: An end of the junction differs from the germline gene, which may be a read error. J is TRBJ2-1 and V is TRBV27; 12 bases are shared with TRBD1. The CDR3 is 14 amino acids. Germline V gives CDR1 MNHEY, CDR2 SMNVEV (reference sequence). The chain's CDR3 is CGTGGVGSYNEQFF. The CDR3 DNA sequence: TGCGGGACAGGGGGCGTTGGCTCCTACAATGAGCAGTTCTTC.

The V and J genes are TRBV5-6 and TRBJ1-2; possibly TRBD1 for D (6 bases). This CDR3 contains 15 residues. Per germline, CDR1 SGHDT and CDR2 YYEEEE. V lost 4 bases to trimming and J lost 8 bases, with 21 bases between them. The CDR3 region is CASSPKGGELRGYTF. DNA for the CDR3: TGTGCCAGCAGCCCGAAAGGGGGGGAGCTTAGGGGCTACACCTTC.

The rearrangement joins TRBV2 to TRBJ2-1; a weak D match, TRBD1 (5 bases). The CDR3 extends over 15 amino acids. CDR1 is SNHLY, CDR2 FYNNEI, per germline. V was shortened by 8 bases and J by 0 bases, with 14 bases between the two germline ends. The CDR3 reads CASGALPGSYNEQFF. CDR3 nucleotides: TGTGCCAGCGGGGCACTGCCCGGCTCCTACAATGAGCAGTTCTTC. The complete variable domain, with remaining parts taken from reference TRBV2 and TRBJ2-1, reads EPEVTQTPSHQVTQMGQEVILRCVPISNHLYFYWYRQILGQKVEFLVSFYNNEISEKSEIFDDQFSVERPDGSNFTLKIRSTKLEDSAMYFCASGALPGSYNEQFFGPGTRLTVL.

The chain couples TRBV5-1 to TRBJ2-5, with D possibly TRBD2 on 6 matching bases. With 0 bases removed from V and 4 bases from J, the gap between germline ends came to 10 bases. This CDR3 has 14 residues. From germline, CDR1 is SGHRS and CDR2 YFSETQ. CDR3: CASSLGLALETQYF. The CDR3 DNA reads as TGCGCCAGCAGCTTGGGGCTAGCGCTAGAGACCCAGTACTTC.

The chain links TRBV27 to TRBJ1-3; no firm D call. The CDR3 runs 16 residues. The germline gives CDR1 MNHEY, CDR2 SMNVEV (reference sequence). Between the trimmed V and J ends, which lost 5 bases and 0 bases, there was a span of 14 bases. The CDR3 spells CASSPFSGLSGNTIYF. The CDR3 DNA sequence: TGTGCCAGCAGTCCCTTCTCGGGTCTCTCTGGAAACACCATATATTTT.

V gene TRBV4-1 combines with J gene TRBJ1-1; 9 nucleotides align to TRBD1. From germline, CDR1 is MGHRA and CDR2 YSYEKL. The CDR3 sequence is 15 residues long. V gave up 4 bases and J gave up 4 bases; unmatched junction bases: 7. The CDR3 DNA is TGCGCCAGCAGCCCCACAGGGGGCGCGCCCACTGAAGCTTTCTTT. Encoded protein: CASSPTGGAPTEAFF.

This clone was counted a few times. The genes are TRBV19 and TRBJ2-2; TRBD1 matches at 9 bases. J gave up 3 bases and V 10 bases, and 6 bases lay outside the gene matches. Germline CDR1 and CDR2: LNHDA and SQIVND (reference sequence). The CDR3 length is 14 residues. Here the CDR3 reads CATGGQGYTGELFF. The CDR3 region has the DNA TGTGCCACCGGGGGACAGGGATACACCGGGGAGCTGTTTTTT.

The chain joins TRBV6-1 to TRBJ2-7; 9 bases are shared with TRBD1. Germline V gives CDR1 MNHNS, CDR2 SASEGT. V lost 7 bases to trimming and J lost 6 bases; unmatched junction nucleotides: 7. The CDR3 sequence is 13 residues long. The CDR3 nucleotides read TGTGCCAGCACCGGGACAGGGAGTGGCGAGCAGTACTTC. Translating gives CASTGTGSGEQYF.

This clone came up a few times. The CDR3 region is CARPGQGGPGNTIYF. The CDR3, as DNA: TGTGCCAGACCGGGACAGGGTGGTCCTGGAAACACCATATATTTT. The rearrangement links TRBV28 to TRBJ1-3; 9 nucleotides align to TRBD1. J was trimmed by 2 bases and V by 9 bases; bases with no gene match: 8. The germline gives CDR1 MDHEN, CDR2 SYDVKM. CDR3 size: 15 residues.

V gene TRBV9 combines with J gene TRBJ2-6; 8 positions agree with TRBD1. The CDR3 has 15 residues. With 4 bases clipped from V and 4 bases from J, the junction kept 4 bases outside the gene matches. Germline assignment: CDR1 SGDLS and CDR2 YYNGEE. The CDR3 nucleotides read TGTGCCAGCAGCCCAGGGGGCTCGGGGGCCAACGTCCTGACTTTC. Translating it yields CASSPGGSGANVLTF.

The chain combines TRBV7-4 with TRBJ1-1, with D hard to call. V was shortened by 7 bases and J by 4 bases, with 19 bases between the two germline ends. The CDR3 is 15 amino acids. In germline, CDR1 is SGHVT, CDR2 SQSDAQ. The CDR3 sequence is CASKEGARLPTEAFF. The CDR3 DNA reads TGTGCCAGCAAGGAGGGAGCACGGTTGCCCACTGAAGCTTTCTTT. Combining the CDR3 with reference TRBV7-4 and TRBJ1-1 gives the whole variable domain GAGVSQSPRYKVAKRGRDVALRCDSISGHVTLYWYRQTLGQGSEVLTYSQSDAQRDKSGRPSGRFSAERPERSVSTLKIQRTEQGDSAVYLCASKEGARLPTEAFFGQGTRLTVV.